This T cell receptor beta chain comes out of a study of T cell responses to AZD1222 COVID-19 vaccine. This table comes from immunoSEQ multiplex PCR, and its TCRdb copy is limited to in-frame clones, with some not included. The sample has around 150,000 clones, approximately 90% seen once; the top ten hold around 4%. The CDR3 is made up of 11 amino acids. V was clipped by 8 bases and J by 0 bases, with 7 bases between them. The germline V gene encodes CDR1 SQVTM and CDR2 ANQGSEA. General observations from the study: The repertoires were collected only after the peak T cell response. Variant regions that are unmutated are reportedly the target of nearly half of spike-specific TCRs. The breadth and depth of Spike-specific TCRs increased once two AZD1222 doses had been given.

Worth noting for this clone: The target antigen is unknown.

J is TRBJ1-1 and V is TRBV29-1, with D unclear. The TCR comes from an adult in good health. Sequencing used peripheral blood, obtained on day 0 of MenACWY control vaccination. The CDR3 DNA reads as TGCAGCACCCTAATGAACACTGAAGCTTTCTTT. Residues: CSTLMNTEAFF.